The rows below give T cell receptor beta chains drawn from one sample of a study of blood T cell repertoires in COVID-19. Method: immunoSEQ multiplex PCR; TCRdb's copy keeps in-frame clones and lacks some. In the table there are 300,000 or so clones, around 82% of which are singletons. Sequencing was carried out using peripheral blood. These receptors came from a woman between 45 and 65 years old with acute or convalescent COVID-19. CDR3s include the opening cysteine and the closing phenylalanine or tryptophan. Fields, in order: V gene, J gene, D gene, clone size, CDR3 DNA, CDR3 protein. The D gene is left open where the match is weak. Part of the rows lack a size; the others show once, few, many or a class for expanded clones.

>TRBV5-8|TRBJ1-1|TRBD1|NA
TGTGCCAGCAGCTTGGACAGGGGGAACACTGAAGCTTTCTTT
CASSLDRGNTEAFF
>TRBV5-6|TRBJ1-1|NA|NA
TGTGCCAGCACAGTGATAGGGGGTGTTCGGACTGAAGCTTTCTTT
CASTVIGGVRTEAFF
>TRBV3-1/TRBV3-2|TRBJ1-1|NA|NA
TGTGCCAGCAGCCAAGGACTGGGAGGCGACACTGAAGCTTTCTTT
CASSQGLGGDTEAFF
>TRBV7-8|TRBJ2-1|TRBD2|NA
TGTGCCAGCAGCTTAGTCTGGCTAGCGGGGGCCAATGAGCAGTTCTTC
CASSLVWLAGANEQFF
>TRBV6-2/TRBV6-3|TRBJ2-1|TRBD2|NA
TGTGCCAGCAGTTACTCGTGGGGGGGGGAGCAGTTCTTC
CASSYSWGGEQFF
>TRBV2|TRBJ2-1|NA|NA
TGTGCCAGCAGATCGAGCTCCTACAATGAGCAGTTCTTC
CASRSSSYNEQFF
>TRBV7-9|TRBJ1-4|NA|NA
TGTGCCAGCAGCTTGAATTTGGGGGGAACTAATGAAAAACTGTTTTTT
CASSLNLGGTNEKLFF
>TRBV7-8|TRBJ2-3|TRBD1|once
TGTGCCAGCAGCCCTACGGACAGGGGGCGAAACACAGATACGCAGTATTTT
CASSPTDRGRNTDTQYF
>TRBV29-1|TRBJ1-4|TRBD1|NA
TGCAGCGCCCGGGACAGACATAATGAAAAACTGTTTTTT
CSARDRHNEKLFF
>TRBV30|TRBJ1-1|NA|NA
TGTGCCATGGAGGGGCGGGCGAACACTGAAGCTTTCTTT
CAMEGRANTEAFF
>TRBV10-3|TRBJ1-3|TRBD1|few
TGTGCCATCAAAAAGACAGGGTATATTGACACCATATATTTT
CAIKKTGYIDTIYF
>TRBV18|TRBJ1-1|NA|once
TGTGCCAGCTCATTAGACAGTGGTAATGAAGCTTTCTTT
CASSLDSGNEAFF
>TRBV10-3|TRBJ1-2|TRBD1|NA
TGTGCCATCAGTGAAGGGGGACAGGGGGCAAATGGCTACACCTTC
CAISEGGQGANGYTF
>TRBV6-2/TRBV6-3|TRBJ1-2|NA|NA
TGTGCCAGCAGTTACTGGGGCCAGACTGCAGGGGCTGGCTACACCTTC
CASSYWGQTAGAGYTF
>TRBV2|TRBJ1-6|TRBD1|NA
TGTGCCAGCACTCCAGGGGGTTCCGATAATTCACCCCTCCACTTT
CASTPGGSDNSPLHF